Shown below are 3 T cell receptor beta chains from a single sample sequenced in a study of identical twins. TCRdb called the 5' RACE reads again in MiXCR, with one record for every CDR3 protein. Among around 510,000 distinct CDR3 sequences listed, over 11% were seen once. These sequences were also reported in another study, on yellow fever vaccine responses in identical twins.

Sample: CD4+ T cells sorted from blood. Every receptor here comes from a woman younger than 35 in good health.

This clonotype came up a few times. The chain employs TRBV4-1 and TRBJ2-3, with TRBD2 matching 10 bases. CDR1 and CDR2 from the germline V gene are MGHRA and YSYEKL. The length of the CDR3 is 16 residues. V was pared by 2 bases and J by 1 base, with 3 bases of the junction left unmatched. DNA for the CDR3: TGCGCCAGCAGCCAATCCAGCGGGAGGGGCACAGATACGCAGTATTTT. Its translation is CASSQSSGRGTDTQYF.

In this sample, this clonotype turned up a few times. The chain recombines TRBV9 with TRBJ2-7; 7 bases line up with TRBD2. The V and J ends lost 2 bases and 3 bases, in that order; junction bases with no gene match: 8. The V gene's germline CDR1 is SGDLS and CDR2 YYNGEE. This CDR3 contains 15 residues. Here the CDR3 DNA reads TGTGCCAGCAGCGTGGCCACCGGGACTAACTACGAGCAGTACTTC. Protein sequence: CASSVATGTNYEQYF. Together with reference TRBV9 and TRBJ2-7, the CDR3 gives the full variable domain: DSGVTQTPKHLITATGQRVTLRCSPRSGDLSVYWYQQSLDQGLQFLIQYYNGEERAKGNILERFSAQQFPDLHSELNLSSLELGDSALYFCASSVATGTNYEQYFGPGTRLTVT.

This clonotype was counted only a few times. The chain couples TRBV6-5 to TRBJ2-1; a weak D match, TRBD1 (6 bases). V was trimmed by 4 bases and J by 7 bases, leaving 17 bases between them. The CDR3 is made up of 15 amino acids. The germline gives CDR1 MNHEY, CDR2 SVGAGI. CDR3 sequence reads: CASSSSTTQGNEQFF. The CDR3 DNA is TGTGCCAGCAGTTCATCAACTACGCAGGGGAATGAGCAGTTCTTC.